One sample yielded the 18 T cell receptor beta chains listed below, sequenced in a study of T cells in Graves' hyperthyroidism and ophthalmopathy. The TCR beta CDR3 regions underwent amplification using RNA transcripts as the source. HTBI primers drove first-round RT-PCR of the TCR CDR3. A single record per CDR3 protein comes from TCRdb applying MiXCR to the multiplex PCR reads. In the table there are under 650,000 distinct CDR3 sequences, under 20% of which are singletons. The sequenced material came from blood. Source of these receptors: a woman aged 25-40 years with Graves' hyperthyroidism.

The table lists this clonotype with many counts. The rearrangement uses TRBV7-8 and TRBJ1-2, with a tentative D call TRBD1 (5 bases). The germline CDR1 and CDR2 sequences are SGHVS and FQNEAQ. Between the trimmed V and J ends, which lost 1 base and 4 bases, there was a span of 13 bases. This CDR3 has 15 amino acids. The chain's CDR3 is CASSLEPGQFYGYTF. CDR3 bases: TGTGCCAGCAGCTTAGAACCCGGACAATTCTATGGCTACACCTTC.

This clonotype was detected many times. The chain carries TRBV5-1 and TRBJ2-1; D is unclear. This CDR3 comprises 14 residues. Per germline, CDR1 SGHRS and CDR2 YFSETQ. The V end lost 3 bases, the J end lost 2 bases, and 9 bases lay between the germline ends. CDR3 DNA sequence: TGCGCCAGCAGCTCCGACTGGCCCTACAATGAGCAGTTCTTC. Protein: CASSSDWPYNEQFF. Based on the CDR3 plus reference TRBV5-1 and TRBJ2-1, the full variable domain is KAGVTQTPRYLIKTRGQQVTLSCSPISGHRSVSWYQQTPGQGLQFLFEYFSETQRNKGNFPGRFSGRQFSNSRSEMNVSTLELGDSALYLCASSSDWPYNEQFFGPGTRLTVL.

The gene calls are TRBV7-3 and TRBJ2-3; no firm D call. The CDR3 totals 13 residues. Trimming removed 4 bases from V and 2 bases from J, with 7 bases in between. Germline V gene sequence: CDR1 SGHTA, CDR2 FQGTGA. CDR3 in amino acids: CASSWALTDTQYF. The CDR3 DNA reads as TGTGCCAGCAGCTGGGCACTCACAGATACGCAGTATTTT.

This clonotype has ten or more counts. The rearrangement links TRBV2 to TRBJ2-7; weak D call: TRBD2 (5 bases). The V gene lost 4 bases and the J gene lost 4 bases, with 14 bases spanning the gap. The CDR3 spans 14 residues. The V gene's germline CDR1 is SNHLY and CDR2 FYNNEI. CDR3 bases: TGTGCCAGCAGTGGGAGACTACAACCGTACGAGCAGTACTTC. It yields the protein CASSGRLQPYEQYF.

The V and J genes are TRBV7-3 and TRBJ1-1; D gene ambiguous. The CDR3 consists of 17 residues. The germline V gene encodes CDR1 SGHTA and CDR2 FQGTGA. Trimming took off 5 bases at V and 1 base at J, with 20 bases between the two ends. The CDR3 DNA follows: TGTGCCAGCAGCCCCGAAACCTACCGCGCCGGGAACACTGAAGCTTTCTTT. As protein: CASSPETYRAGNTEAFF. Together with reference TRBV7-3 and TRBJ1-1, the CDR3 gives the full variable domain: GAGVSQTPSNKVTEKGKYVELRCDPISGHTALYWYRQSLGQGPEFLIYFQGTGAADDSGLPNDRFFAVRPEGSVSTLKIQRTERGDSAVYLCASSPETYRAGNTEAFFGQGTRLTVV.

This clonotype was detected a few times. This is likely a read error, given that the CDR3 carries no conserved phenylalanine or tryptophan at its end. This rearrangement joins TRBV7-2 to TRBJ2-1; TRBD2 agrees at 7 bases. Germline values: CDR1 SGHTA, CDR2 FQGNSA. V shed 5 bases and J 3 bases; nucleotides not matched to a gene: 13. The CDR3 loop spans 17 amino acids. The CDR3 bases are TGTGCCAGCAGCCCAAACGGACCGGGACTAAGCTACAATGAGCAGTTCCTC. This codes for CASSPNGPGLSYNEQFL.

J is TRBJ2-3 and V is TRBV20-1; TRBD2 aligns across 7 bases. The junction had 11 bases not matched to a gene; V was cut back by 0 bases and J by 5 bases. Per the germline V gene, CDR1 is DFQATT and CDR2 is SNEGSKA (reference sequence). The CDR3 sequence is 16 residues long. CDR3 region: CSARDSSREAVDTQYF. The DNA of the CDR3 is TGCAGTGCTAGAGATTCCTCACGGGAGGCGGTAGATACGCAGTATTTT.

This clonotype was detected ten times or more. The chain employs TRBV2 and TRBJ2-7; 10 nucleotides align to TRBD1. This CDR3 comprises 14 residues. V was pared by 5 bases and J by 7 bases, with 8 bases of the junction left unmatched. Germline V gene sequence: CDR1 SNHLY, CDR2 FYNNEI. CDR3 in amino acids: CASSRDRGLGEQYF. The CDR3 region has the DNA TGTGCCAGCAGTAGGGACAGGGGATTGGGGGAGCAGTACTTC. The complete variable domain, with remaining parts taken from reference TRBV2 and TRBJ2-7, reads EPEVTQTPSHQVTQMGQEVILRCVPISNHLYFYWYRQILGQKVEFLVSFYNNEISEKSEIFDDQFSVERPDGSNFTLKIRSTKLEDSAMYFCASSRDRGLGEQYFGPGTRLTVT.

There are many counts of this clonotype. The chain has TRBV9 and TRBJ2-7; D gene unclear. V was clipped by 2 bases and J by 4 bases, with 13 bases between them. There are 14 residues in the CDR3. The germline V gene has CDR1 SGDLS and CDR2 YYNGEE. The CDR3 protein is CASSVLDTPYEQYF. The CDR3 DNA reads as TGTGCCAGCAGCGTCCTAGACACGCCGTACGAGCAGTACTTC.

The rearrangement links TRBV19 to TRBJ1-5, with D possibly being TRBD1 (6 bases). The CDR3 has 14 amino acids. CDR1 is LNHDA, CDR2 SQIVND, per germline (reference sequence). The V end lost 1 base, the J end lost 7 bases, and 11 bases lay between the germline ends. The CDR3 region is CASSIGNRVQPQHF. CDR3 nucleotides: TGTGCCAGTAGTATAGGCAACAGGGTACAGCCCCAGCATTTT.

This clonotype has a count of ten or more. The chain uses TRBV20-1 and TRBJ1-5; D gene ambiguous. CDR3 size: 12 residues. Trimming took off 2 bases at V and 4 bases at J, with 6 bases between the two ends. Germline-derived CDR1 and CDR2 are DFQATT and SNEGSKA (reference sequence). The CDR3 bases are TGCAGTGCTAGACGGACGAATCAGCCCCAGCATTTT. Its protein is CSARRTNQPQHF.

This clonotype showed up just a few times. This sequence joins TRBV9 and TRBJ2-7; 8 bases line up with TRBD2. There are 15 residues in the CDR3. Germline V gene lookup returns CDR1 SGDLS and CDR2 YYNGEE. V trimming: 0 bases; J trimming: 0 bases; junction bases outside the gene matches: 2. CDR3 nucleotides: TGTGCCAGCAGCGTAGGACTAGCGTACTCCTACGAGCAGTACTTC. Its translation: CASSVGLAYSYEQYF.

This clonotype was counted ten times or more. The chain recombines TRBV28 with TRBJ2-3, with TRBD2 matching 8 bases. The germline V gene encodes CDR1 MDHEN and CDR2 SYDVKM. This CDR3 is 18 amino acids long. The V gene end was trimmed by 5 bases and the J gene end by 0 bases; junction bases not matched to a gene: 13. CDR3 amino acids: CASSIPGLALTSTDTQYF. CDR3 DNA sequence: TGTGCCAGCAGTATTCCCGGACTAGCACTTACCAGCACAGATACGCAGTATTTT.

The sample holds a few counts of this clonotype. This chain joins TRBV6-1 and TRBJ1-2, with 8 positions matching TRBD1. In germline, CDR1 is MNHNS, CDR2 SASEGT. Trimming removed 4 bases from V and 0 bases from J; junction bases left unmatched: 13. The CDR3 has 18 residues. CDR3 DNA: TGTGCCAGCAGTGGCTCGACAGGGGACTACCTAGCTAACTATGGCTACACCTTC. Residues: CASSGSTGDYLANYGYTF.

This clonotype was seen at least ten times. The rearrangement links TRBV5-1 to TRBJ2-2; D uncertain. The germline V gene encodes CDR1 SGHRS and CDR2 YFSETQ. The V and J ends lost 1 base and 2 bases respectively, with 9 bases between them. The CDR3 is made up of 15 amino acids. The CDR3 bases are TGCGCCAGCAGCTTGTCAGTCGGCAACACCGGGGAGCTGTTTTTT. Translating gives CASSLSVGNTGELFF.

This sequence joins TRBV19 and TRBJ1-1; a possible D gene is TRBD1 (5 bases). The CDR3 has 13 residues. Trimming took 10 bases from V and 1 from J, leaving 13 bases between them. Germline V gives CDR1 LNHDA, CDR2 SQIVND (reference sequence). The CDR3 region has the DNA TGTGCCACTCCCGGACACAAGAACACTGAAGCTTTCTTT. It codes for CATPGHKNTEAFF.

This chain connects TRBV11-2 to TRBJ2-7; D may be TRBD1 (5 bases). The V end lost 2 bases, the J end lost 3 bases, and 14 bases lay between the germline ends. The CDR3 sequence is 15 residues long. The germline gives CDR1 SGHAT, CDR2 FQNNGV. The CDR3 sequence: CASSLLGRGLYEQYF. CDR3 DNA sequence: TGTGCCAGCAGCTTACTCGGTAGGGGCCTCTACGAGCAGTACTTC.

This clonotype has a handful of counts. This sequence joins TRBV13 and TRBJ2-5; D not certain. The CDR3 runs to 12 residues. Per germline, CDR1 PRHDT and CDR2 FYEKMQ (reference sequence). Trimming shortened V by 6 bases and J by 1 base, and 6 bases separated the two germline ends. The CDR3 DNA reads TGTGCCAGCAGGGACGGCCAAGAGACCCAGTACTTC. This codes for CASRDGQETQYF.